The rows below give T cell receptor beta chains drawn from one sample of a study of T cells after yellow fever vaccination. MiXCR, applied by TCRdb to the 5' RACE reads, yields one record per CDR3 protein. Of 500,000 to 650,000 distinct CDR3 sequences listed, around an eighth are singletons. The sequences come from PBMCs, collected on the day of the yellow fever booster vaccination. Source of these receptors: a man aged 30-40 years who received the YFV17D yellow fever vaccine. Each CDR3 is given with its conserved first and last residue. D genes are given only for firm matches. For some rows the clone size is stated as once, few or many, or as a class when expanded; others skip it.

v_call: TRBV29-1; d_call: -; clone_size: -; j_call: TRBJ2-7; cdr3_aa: CSVRDRYYEQYF; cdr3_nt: TGCAGCGTCCGGGACCGCTACTACGAGCAGTACTTC
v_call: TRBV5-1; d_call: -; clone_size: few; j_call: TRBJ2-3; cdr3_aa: CASSLDSQDTQYF; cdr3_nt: TGCGCCAGCAGCTTGGATAGTCAAGATACGCAGTATTTT
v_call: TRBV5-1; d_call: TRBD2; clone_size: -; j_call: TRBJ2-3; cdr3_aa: CASSASGLGDTQYF; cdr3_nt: TGCGCCAGCAGCGCATCAGGACTAGGGGATACGCAGTATTTT
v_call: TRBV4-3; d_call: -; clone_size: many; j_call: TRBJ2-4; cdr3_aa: CASSHGEGAKNIQYF; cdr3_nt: TGCGCCAGCAGCCATGGCGAAGGGGCCAAAAACATTCAGTACTTC
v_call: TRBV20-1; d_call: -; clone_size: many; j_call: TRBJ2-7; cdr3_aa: CSASPGLERFRFHEQYF; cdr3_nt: TGCAGTGCTAGTCCGGGACTCGAACGATTCCGGTTCCACGAGCAGTACTTC
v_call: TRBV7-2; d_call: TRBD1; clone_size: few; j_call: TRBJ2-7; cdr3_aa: CASSLRQGINYEQYF; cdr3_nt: TGTGCCAGCAGCCTAAGACAGGGAATAAACTACGAGCAGTACTTC
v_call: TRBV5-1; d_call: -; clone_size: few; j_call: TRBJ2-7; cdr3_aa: CASSLGVSQSSYEQYF; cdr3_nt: TGCGCCAGCAGCTTGGGCGTATCCCAGAGCTCCTACGAGCAGTACTTC
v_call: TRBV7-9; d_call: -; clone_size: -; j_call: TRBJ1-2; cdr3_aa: CASSPGRAENYGYTF; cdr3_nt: TGTGCCAGCAGTCCAGGCAGGGCAGAGAACTATGGCTACACCTTC
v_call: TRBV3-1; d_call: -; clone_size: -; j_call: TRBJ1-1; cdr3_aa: CASSQEGGFGVEAFF; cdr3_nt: TGTGCCAGCAGCCAAGAAGGGGGGTTTGGGGTTGAAGCTTTCTTT
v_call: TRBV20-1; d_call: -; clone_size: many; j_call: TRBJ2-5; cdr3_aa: CSARDRPPVKTQYF; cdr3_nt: TGCAGTGCTAGAGATCGACCACCCGTGAAGACCCAGTACTTC
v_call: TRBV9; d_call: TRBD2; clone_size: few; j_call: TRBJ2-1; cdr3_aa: CASSTRDPTSGGNEQFF; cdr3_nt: TGTGCCAGCAGCACCAGGGACCCCACTAGCGGGGGAAATGAGCAGTTCTTC
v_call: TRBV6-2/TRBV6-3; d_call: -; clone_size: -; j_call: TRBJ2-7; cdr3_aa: CASSGIGPSYEQYF; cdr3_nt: TGTGCCAGCAGTGGAATAGGGCCCTCCTACGAGCAGTACTTC
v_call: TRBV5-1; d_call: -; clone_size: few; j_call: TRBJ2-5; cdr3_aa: CASSLQANQETQYF; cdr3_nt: TGCGCCAGCAGCTTGCAAGCGAACCAAGAGACCCAGTACTTC
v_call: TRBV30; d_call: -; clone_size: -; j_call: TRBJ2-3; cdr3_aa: CAWKVGVDTQYF; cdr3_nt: TGTGCCTGGAAGGTAGGGGTAGATACGCAGTATTTT
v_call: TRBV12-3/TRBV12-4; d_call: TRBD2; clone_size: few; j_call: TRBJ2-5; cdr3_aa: CASSFGEGLAVKTQYF; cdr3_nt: TGTGCCAGCAGTTTTGGGGAGGGACTAGCGGTAAAGACCCAGTACTTC
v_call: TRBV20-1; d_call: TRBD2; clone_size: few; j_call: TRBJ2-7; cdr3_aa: CSARDRREWSYEQYF; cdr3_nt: TGCAGTGCTAGAGACCGGCGGGAGTGGTCTTACGAGCAGTACTTC
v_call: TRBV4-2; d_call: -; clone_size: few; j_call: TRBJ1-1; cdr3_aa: CASGPRDTEAFF; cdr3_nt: TGTGCCAGCGGACCAAGGGACACTGAAGCTTTCTTT
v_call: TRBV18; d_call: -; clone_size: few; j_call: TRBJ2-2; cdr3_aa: CASSPVPGELFF; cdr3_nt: TGTGCCAGCTCTCCAGTGCCCGGGGAGCTGTTTTTT
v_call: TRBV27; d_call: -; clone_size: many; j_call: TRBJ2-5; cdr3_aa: CASSIAGPDYQETQYF; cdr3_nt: TGTGCCAGCAGTATCGCGGGCCCCGACTACCAAGAGACCCAGTACTTC
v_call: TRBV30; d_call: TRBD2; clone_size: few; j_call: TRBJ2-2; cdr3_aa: CAWILRTSGSSNTGELFF; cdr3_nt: TGTGCCTGGATTCTCAGGACTAGCGGGAGTTCGAACACCGGGGAGCTGTTTTTT
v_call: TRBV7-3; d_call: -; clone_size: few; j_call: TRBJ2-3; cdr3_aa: CASSSSSGAGDTQYF; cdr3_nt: TGTGCCAGCAGCTCCTCGTCCGGGGCGGGTGATACGCAGTATTTT
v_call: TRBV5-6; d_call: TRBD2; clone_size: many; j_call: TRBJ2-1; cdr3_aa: CASSAAGEFYNEQFF; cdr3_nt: TGTGCCAGCAGCGCAGCGGGAGAGTTTTACAATGAGCAGTTCTTC
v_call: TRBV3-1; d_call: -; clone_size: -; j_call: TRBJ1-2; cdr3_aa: CASSPRLLQGAYGYTF; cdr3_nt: TGTGCCAGCAGCCCCCGACTCCTCCAGGGTGCCTATGGCTACACCTTC
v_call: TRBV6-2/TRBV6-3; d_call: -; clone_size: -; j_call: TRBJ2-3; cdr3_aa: CASSLDYTKKQSWDTDTQYF; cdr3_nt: TGTGCCAGCAGTCTCGACTACACCAAAAAACAGAGCTGGGACACAGATACGCAGTATTTT
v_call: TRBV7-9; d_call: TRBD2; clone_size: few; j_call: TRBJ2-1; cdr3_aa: CASRTGTSATPYNEQFF; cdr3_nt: TGTGCCAGCAGAACCGGGACTAGCGCGACTCCCTACAATGAGCAGTTCTTC
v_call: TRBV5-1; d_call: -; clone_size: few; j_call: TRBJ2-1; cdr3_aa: CASSRDSLSYNEQFF; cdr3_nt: TGCGCCAGCAGCCGCGACTCCCTCTCCTACAATGAGCAGTTCTTC
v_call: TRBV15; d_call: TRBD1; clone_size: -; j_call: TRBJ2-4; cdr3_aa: CATSRGGTGGNIQYF; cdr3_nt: TGTGCCACCAGCAGAGGAGGGACAGGGGGAAACATTCAGTACTTC